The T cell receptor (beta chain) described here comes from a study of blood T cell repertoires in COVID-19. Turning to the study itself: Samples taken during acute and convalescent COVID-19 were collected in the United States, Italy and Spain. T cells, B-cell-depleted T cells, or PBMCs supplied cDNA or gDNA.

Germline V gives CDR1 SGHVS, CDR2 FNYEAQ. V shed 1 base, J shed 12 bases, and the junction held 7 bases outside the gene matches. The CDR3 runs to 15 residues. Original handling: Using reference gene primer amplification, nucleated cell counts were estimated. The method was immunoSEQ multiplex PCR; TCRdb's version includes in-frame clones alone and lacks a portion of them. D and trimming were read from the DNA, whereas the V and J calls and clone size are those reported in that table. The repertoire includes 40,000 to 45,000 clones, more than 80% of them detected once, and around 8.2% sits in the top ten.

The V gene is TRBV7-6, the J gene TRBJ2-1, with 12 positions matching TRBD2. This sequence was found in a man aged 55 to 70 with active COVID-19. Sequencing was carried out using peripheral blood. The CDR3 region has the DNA TGTGCCAGCAGCTTAGTGGCTAGCGGGAGGGTCGGGCAGTTCTTC. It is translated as CASSLVASGRVGQFF.